This TCR beta chain was obtained from a study of T cells after posttransplantation cyclophosphamide. A note on this clone: Its antigen is not identified.

Overall study results and limits: TRB overlap between skin or GI tissue T cells and blood was limited.

Germline assignment: CDR1 LGHNA and CDR2 YNFKEQ. This CDR3 region has 15 residues. V was pared by 2 bases and J by 2 bases, with 12 bases between. Data came from immunoSEQ multiplex PCR; TCRdb stores just in-frame clones and leaves some out. The sample shows tens of thousands of clones, roughly 93% of them seen only once. This receptor was obtained from a woman under 40 in good health and a related stem cell transplant donor. Sequenced material: PBMCs. The gene calls are TRBV4-2 and TRBJ1-1; TRBD1 is a possible D gene (6 bases). CDR3 region: CASSQRGHVNTEAFF. The CDR3 DNA reads as TGTGCCAGCAGCCAAAGGGGACATGTAAACACTGAAGCTTTCTTT.